One sample yielded the 29 T cell receptor beta chains listed below, sequenced in a study of regulatory T cells in long-lasting Graves disease. Time point in this sample: persistent/refractory GD, antithyroid drugs over 5 years with positive TRAb. Scientists built the TCR library using RNA that was extracted from PBMCs. Both iRepertoire HTBI primers and Arm-PCR of CDR3 regions were used to build the TCR beta libraries. TCRdb processed the multiplex PCR reads anew with MiXCR; each CDR3 protein has one entry. The sample consists of roughly 430,000 distinct CDR3 sequences, around 20% of them appearing once. The sample consisted of peripheral blood mononuclear cells (PBMCs), taken when the disease was refractory, from a patient treated with antithyroid drugs. These receptors were obtained from a female donor with Graves disease.

Only a few counts were recorded for this clonotype. The V and J genes are TRBV19 and TRBJ1-1; perhaps TRBD1 as D (5 bases). CDR1 is LNHDA, CDR2 SQIVND, per germline (reference sequence). V was pared by 5 bases and J by 2 bases, with 18 bases between. The CDR3 is 16 amino acids. For the CDR3, the DNA is TGTGCCAGTAGTTCCACAGGACGTAGCTCCAACACTGAAGCTTTCTTT. Amino acid sequence: CASSSTGRSSNTEAFF.

In this sample, this clonotype turned up many times. The chain combines TRBV6-5 with TRBJ2-7; 14 bases align to TRBD2. V shed 0 bases and J 6 bases; nucleotides not matched to a gene: 1. The germline CDR1 and CDR2 sequences are MNHEY and SVGAGI. The CDR3 loop spans 15 amino acids. The CDR3 is CASSYSGLAGVEQYF. Here the CDR3 DNA reads TGTGCCAGCAGTTACTCGGGACTAGCGGGAGTCGAGCAGTACTTC.

Details on this clonotype: A far larger clone is one nucleotide away, so this likely arose from a read error. The chain employs TRBV2 and TRBJ1-3; a possible D gene is TRBD1 (5 bases). The germline V gene encodes CDR1 SNHLY and CDR2 FYNNEI. The CDR3 loop spans 14 amino acids. CDR3: CASSERGSGNTVYF. CDR3 coding DNA: TGTGCCAGCAGTGAACGGGGCTCTGGAAACACCGTATATTTT.

The table lists this clonotype with a few counts. The chain combines TRBV20-1 with TRBJ2-3, with TRBD2 identical over 7 bases. Germline-derived CDR1 and CDR2 are DFQATT and SNEGSKA (reference sequence). This CDR3 spans 13 amino acids. V lost 7 bases and J lost 1; bases outside the gene matches: 5. CDR3 nucleotides: TGCAGTGAGAAGGGGAGGGGCACAGATACGCAGTATTTT. This gives the protein CSEKGRGTDTQYF.

Details on this clonotype: Germline is not matched at one junction end, which may reflect a read error. The chain combines TRBV29-1 with TRBJ2-2, with D possibly TRBD2 on 5 matching bases. Looked up from germline, CDR1 is SQVTM and CDR2 is ANQGSEA. The CDR3 contains 13 residues. The CDR3 sequence: CSVDNSRTGEPFF. The CDR3, as DNA: TGCAGCGTTGACAACAGTCGCACCGGGGAGCCGTTTTTT.

For this clonotype: One junction end does not reproduce the germline sequence, and a read error may be involved. This chain connects TRBV29-1 to TRBJ1-5; possible D gene TRBD1, 6 bases. Per germline, CDR1 SQVTM and CDR2 ANQGSEA. The CDR3 consists of 14 residues. The chain's CDR3 is CSVAWGGTNQLQHF. CDR3 in DNA: TGCAGCGTTGCGTGGGGGGGCACCAATCAGCTCCAGCATTTT.

V gene TRBV4-1 combines with J gene TRBJ1-5, with 8 bases aligning to TRBD1. The V segment lost 5 bases and the J segment 5 bases; nucleotides outside the gene matches: 17. This CDR3 has 18 amino acids. Germline CDR1 and CDR2: MGHRA and YSYEKL. The CDR3 is CASSNSGGGRDTYQPQHF. CDR3 bases: TGCGCCAGCAGCAACTCAGGGGGCGGAAGGGACACCTATCAGCCCCAGCATTTT.

This clonotype has at least ten counts. J is TRBJ1-2 and V is TRBV29-1; D not certain. Germline CDR1 is SQVTM and CDR2 is ANQGSEA. V was cut by 3 bases and J by 0 bases, with 11 bases left in between. CDR3 length equals 14 residues. For the CDR3, the DNA is TGCAGCGTTGAGTACACAGCGTCTAACTATGGCTACACCTTC. This sequence encodes CSVEYTASNYGYTF.

This clonotype was seen ten or more times. The rearrangement uses TRBV6-2 or TRBV6-3 and TRBJ2-7, with a tentative D call TRBD2 (6 bases). Trimming stripped 5 bases from V and 3 bases from J, with 17 bases between. Germline lookup yields CDR1 MNHEY and CDR2 SVGEGT. The CDR3 totals 15 residues. CDR3 sequence (DNA): TGTGCCAGCAGTGCCGCCGGACTAAGCTTCTACGAGCAGTACTTC. The encoded protein is CASSAAGLSFYEQYF.

The gene calls are TRBV29-1 and TRBJ1-1; 10 nucleotides align to TRBD1. CDR1 SQVTM and CDR2 ANQGSEA come from the germline V gene. The CDR3 spans 14 residues. Trimming cost V 1 base and J 1 base; bases outside gene matches: 0. CDR3 in DNA: TGCAGCGTTGAAGGGGACAGGGGGAACACTGAAGCTTTCTTT. Encoded protein: CSVEGDRGNTEAFF.

This clonotype showed up many times. The V gene is TRBV19, the J gene TRBJ2-5, with 9 bases fitting TRBD1. V lost 10 bases, J lost 5 bases, and 11 bases stayed unmatched. The CDR3 runs to 14 residues. Looked up from germline, CDR1 is LNHDA and CDR2 is SQIVND (reference sequence). CDR3: CATGAGTGFETQYF. In DNA, the CDR3 is TGTGCCACCGGGGCCGGGACAGGGTTTGAGACCCAGTACTTC.

This clonotype was observed at least ten times. The chain employs TRBV20-1 and TRBJ1-5, with D tentatively TRBD1 (6 bases). The CDR3 consists of 13 residues. Trimming shortened V by 1 base and J by 2 bases, and 6 bases separated the two germline ends. Germline V gives CDR1 DFQATT, CDR2 SNEGSKA (reference sequence). Here the CDR3 reads CSARGQGNQPQHF. The CDR3 DNA is TGCAGTGCTAGAGGACAGGGCAATCAGCCCCAGCATTTT.

Of note for this clonotype: A far larger clone is off by one base, so a read error is likely. CDR3 amino acids: CASSRDGGVSYEQYF. Here the CDR3 DNA reads TGTGCCAGCAGCCGGGACGGGGGTGTCTCCTACGAGCAGTACTTC. The V gene is TRBV2, the J gene TRBJ2-7, with D tentatively TRBD2 (6 bases). The CDR3 runs to 15 residues. Trimming stripped 6 bases from V and 0 bases from J, with 15 bases between. Germline assignment: CDR1 SNHLY and CDR2 FYNNEI. Using reference TRBV2 and TRBJ2-7 for the parts outside the CDR3, the full variable domain is EPEVTQTPSHQVTQMGQEVILRCVPISNHLYFYWYRQILGQKVEFLVSFYNNEISEKSEIFDDQFSVERPDGSNFTLKIRSTKLEDSAMYFCASSRDGGVSYEQYFGPGTRLTVT.

The V and J genes are TRBV20-1 and TRBJ2-7; 9 bases fit TRBD2. V lost 5 bases to trimming and J lost 5 bases; unmatched junction nucleotides: 7. The CDR3 consists of 13 residues. Per germline, CDR1 DFQATT and CDR2 SNEGSKA (reference sequence). The CDR3 DNA is TGCAGTGCTCCGACTAGCGGCCCCCACGAGCAGTACTTC. The encoded protein is CSAPTSGPHEQYF.

The V call is TRBV20-1, the J call TRBJ2-7, with 10 bases aligning to TRBD2. The junction had 10 bases not matched to a gene; V was cut back by 5 bases and J by 3 bases. The CDR3 contains 15 residues. CDR1 and CDR2 from the germline V gene are DFQATT and SNEGSKA (reference sequence). The CDR3 nucleotides are TGCAGTGCTGCGCCCCTAGCGGGGGCCTTCTACGAGCAGTACTTC. This sequence encodes CSAAPLAGAFYEQYF.

This sequence joins TRBV19 and TRBJ2-7, with TRBD1 matching over 7 bases. Germline-derived CDR1 and CDR2 are LNHDA and SQIVND (reference sequence). There are 15 residues in the CDR3. V gave up 4 bases and J gave up 3 bases; unmatched junction bases: 9. The DNA for the CDR3 is TGTGCCAGTAGTAACCGGGACAGTAACATCTACGAGCAGTACTTC. Amino acids: CASSNRDSNIYEQYF.

This clonotype came up once. The J gene is TRBJ2-5, the V gene TRBV25-1; D gene uncertain. The CDR3 loop spans 13 amino acids. Per germline, CDR1 MGHDK and CDR2 SYGVNS. The V gene lost 4 bases and the J gene lost 5 bases, with 11 bases spanning the gap. CDR3 nucleotide sequence: TGTGCCAGCAGTGCAGACGTTACGGAGACCCAGTACTTC. Translating it yields CASSADVTETQYF.

At least ten counts were recorded for this clonotype. The CDR3 coding sequence is TGTGCCAGCAGTCCGGACAGGAGGGAGCTGTTTTTT. Its protein is CASSPDRRELFF. This rearrangement joins TRBV12-3 or TRBV12-4 to TRBJ2-2, with 7 bases matching TRBD1. CDR3 size: 12 residues. J was trimmed by 9 bases and V by 5 bases; bases with no gene match: 3.

The rearrangement uses TRBV10-2 and TRBJ2-2, with 13 bases lining up with TRBD2. This CDR3 region has 15 residues. Trimming cost V 6 bases and J 5 bases; bases outside gene matches: 3. Germline CDR1 WSHSY, CDR2 SAAADI. The CDR3 DNA reads as TGCGCCAGCAGGGGGACTAGCGGGATAACCGGGGAGCTGTTTTTT. Amino acids: CASRGTSGITGELFF.

This chain links TRBV6-1 with TRBJ1-5; the D gene is possibly TRBD1 (5 bases). This CDR3 is 16 amino acids long. The V gene lost 6 bases and the J gene lost 9 bases, with 24 bases spanning the gap. The V gene's germline CDR1 is MNHNS and CDR2 SASEGT. The CDR3 DNA reads TGTGCCAGCAGGCCGTGGGACCGACTTGGTTGGGGGCCCCAGCATTTT. Its protein is CASRPWDRLGWGPQHF.

This clonotype was found many times. This chain uses TRBV3-1 with TRBJ2-5, with unresolved D. The CDR3 sequence is 14 residues long. The germline CDR1 and CDR2 sequences are LGHDT and YNNKEL (reference sequence). Deletions cut 1 base from V and 0 bases from J, with 6 bases between. The CDR3 DNA is TGTGCCAGCAGCCAAGTGGCCGACCAAGAGACCCAGTACTTC. This gives the protein CASSQVADQETQYF.

The chain carries TRBV2 and TRBJ2-3; 8 positions match TRBD1. With V trimmed by 5 bases and J by 4 bases, 11 bases remained unmatched. Germline CDR1 and CDR2: SNHLY and FYNNEI. The CDR3 is made up of 16 amino acids. In DNA form, the CDR3 reads TGTGCCAGCAGTACAATGCTTGGACAGGGTCCAGATACGCAGTATTTT. Translating it yields CASSTMLGQGPDTQYF.

Many counts were recorded for this clonotype. The chain uses TRBV2 and TRBJ1-1, with D possibly being TRBD1 (5 bases). Germline V gene sequence: CDR1 SNHLY, CDR2 FYNNEI. Trimming removed 6 bases at V and 0 bases at J, with 17 bases between. The CDR3 sequence is 16 residues long. CDR3 bases: TGTGCCAGCAGAGTAATACAGGCGCTTGTGAACACTGAAGCTTTCTTT. It translates to CASRVIQALVNTEAFF.

The J gene is TRBJ2-1, the V gene TRBV11-2, with 7 positions matching TRBD2. Per germline, CDR1 SGHAT and CDR2 FQNNGV. After removal of 0 bases from V and 7 bases from J, the junction contained 6 bases not matched to a gene. CDR3 size: 15 residues. CDR3 residues: CASSLEAGWGNEQFF. CDR3 nucleotide sequence: TGTGCCAGCAGCTTAGAAGCGGGATGGGGAAATGAGCAGTTCTTC.

This clonotype was found many times. The chain combines TRBV3-1 with TRBJ1-5; the D is unclear. The CDR3 is made up of 14 amino acids. Germline V gives CDR1 LGHDT, CDR2 YNNKEL (reference sequence). V lost 1 base to trimming and J lost 4 bases, with 8 bases between them. This CDR3 reads CASSQGVGNQPQHF. CDR3 DNA: TGTGCCAGCAGCCAAGGGGTGGGGAATCAGCCCCAGCATTTT.

This clonotype was recorded many times. CDR3 DNA sequence: TGTGCCAGCAGCTCAAGGGGGCTGAGGTCCTACGAGCAGTACTTC. Protein: CASSSRGLRSYEQYF. The chain links TRBV11-1 to TRBJ2-7, with TRBD1 matching 7 bases. V was pared by 4 bases and J by 1 base, with 7 bases of the junction left unmatched. Germline V gene sequence: CDR1 SGHAT, CDR2 FQDESV (reference sequence). The CDR3 covers 15 residues.

CDR3 in DNA: TGTGCCAGCAACTACGGAGGGGCAAGCTGGCAGCCCCAGCATTTT. This gives the protein CASNYGGASWQPQHF. The V call is TRBV6-1, the J call TRBJ1-5, with TRBD1 as a possible D gene (5 bases). The CDR3 runs 15 residues. V dropped 7 bases and J dropped 7 bases, with 20 bases sitting between them. Germline V lookup: CDR1 MNHNS, CDR2 SASEGT.

This clonotype was recorded many times. The chain joins TRBV7-3 to TRBJ2-5; the D gene is possibly TRBD2 (5 bases). Trimming removed 1 base from V and 5 bases from J, with 11 bases in between. The CDR3 loop spans 14 amino acids. Germline CDR1 is SGHTA and CDR2 is FQGTGA. CDR3 sequence: CASSLNSGYETQYF. The CDR3 bases are TGTGCCAGCAGCTTAAACTCGGGATACGAGACCCAGTACTTC.

The sample holds many counts of this clonotype. The J gene is TRBJ2-7, the V gene TRBV6-2 or TRBV6-3; TRBD2 agrees at 10 bases. The ends lost 5 bases at V and 7 bases at J; junction bases unmatched: 11. The CDR3 loop spans 15 amino acids. CDR1 MNHEY and CDR2 SVGEGT come from the germline V gene. The CDR3 protein is CASSRLAGGTLEQYF. DNA for the CDR3: TGTGCCAGCAGTAGACTAGCGGGCGGTACGTTGGAGCAGTACTTC.